The clone carrying this T cell receptor (beta chain) was counted between two and nine times. The antigen is undetermined. These data come from a study of T cell responses to AZD1222 COVID-19 vaccine. Background on the study: The analysis combined second doses at about 4 or about 12 weeks.

Study-level findings and limits: Spike-specific TCRs gained breadth and depth after people received two AZD1222 doses. Regions left unmutated in variants are reportedly the target of nearly half of spike-specific TCRs. Donors were chiefly white British, with a greater number of females, and clonal diversity was perhaps underestimated.

Assay used: immunoSEQ multiplex PCR; TCRdb lists only in-frame clones, some missing. Here the sample spans about 130,000 clones, 90% being singletons. The CDR3 totals 11 residues. Trimming stripped 11 bases from V and 2 bases from J, with 9 bases between. CDR1 is MDHEN, CDR2 SYDVKM, per germline. Source: peripheral blood, taken on day 0 of AZD1222 vaccination. J is TRBJ2-5 and V is TRBV28, with D possibly being TRBD2 (5 bases). This clonotype originated in an adult in good health. CDR3 sequence: CAGTGQETQYF. The DNA for the CDR3 is TGTGCCGGAACGGGGCAAGAGACCCAGTACTTC.